A single sample gave rise to the 23 T cell receptor beta chains below, sequenced in a study of a mutant IDH1 vaccine in newly diagnosed glioma. Profiled with immunoSEQ multiplex PCR; TCRdb holds only in-frame clones, not every one. The sample includes 53,000 or so clones, just under 80% of them seen just once. These receptors have no identified antigens. The time point was: week 5, during vaccination. The content of each vaccine dose was 300 ug of mutant IDH1 20-mer peptide, and topical imiquimod accompanied it. The sequencing here drew on PBMCs, taken from a glioma patient whose treatment included an IDH1 peptide vaccine. These receptors were collected from a man aged 45-60 years with glioma.

In its sample, this clone was seen once. The chain has TRBV25-1 and TRBJ2-1; D possibly uses TRBD1 or TRBD2 (5 bases each). V lost 8 bases and J lost 0, with 14 bases in between. CDR3 size: 15 residues. Germline-derived CDR1 and CDR2 are MGHDK and SYGVNS. The CDR3 region has the DNA TGTGCCAGCCTGCCCGGGGCTAGCTCCTACAATGAGCAGTTCTTC. This translates into CASLPGASSYNEQFF.

The chain employs TRBV28 and TRBJ2-7; TRBD1 matches at 7 bases. The CDR3 covers 14 residues. V lost 7 bases, J lost 6 bases, and 12 bases stayed unmatched. CDR1 is MDHEN, CDR2 SYDVKM, per germline. CDR3 amino acids: CASIGGAWSLEQYF. The CDR3 DNA sequence: TGTGCCAGCATAGGGGGCGCATGGTCTCTCGAGCAGTACTTC.

J is TRBJ2-6 and V is TRBV7-8; 7 positions agree with TRBD2. Germline CDR1 and CDR2: SGHVS and FQNEAQ. This CDR3 has 17 residues. V was clipped by 5 bases and J by 5 bases; unmatched bases: 12. CDR3 DNA sequence: TGTGCCAGCAGCACGACTAGCCCACAAAGTCGGGCCAACGTCCTGACTTTC. Amino acids: CASSTTSPQSRANVLTF. Looking up the rest from reference TRBV7-8 and TRBJ2-6 gives the full variable domain: GAGVSQSPRYKVAKRGQDVALRCDPISGHVSLFWYQQALGQGPEFLTYFQNEAQLDKSGLPSDRFFAERPEGSVSTLKIQRTQQEDSAVYLCASSTTSPQSRANVLTFGAGSRLTVL.

This sequence joins TRBV30 and TRBJ2-3; 7 nucleotides agree with TRBD1. The CDR3 is made up of 14 amino acids. V was pared by 2 bases and J by 2 bases, with 4 bases of the junction left unmatched. Per the germline V gene, CDR1 is GTSNPN and CDR2 is SVGIG (reference sequence). Written as DNA, the CDR3 is TGTGCCTGGAGTATAGACAGGGCCACAGATACGCAGTATTTT. It yields the protein CAWSIDRATDTQYF.

V usage is TRBV5-6 and J usage is TRBJ2-2; 8 bases are a match to TRBD1. The CDR3 consists of 15 residues. Per the germline V gene, CDR1 is SGHDT and CDR2 is YYEEEE. J lost 1 base, V lost 9 bases, and 8 bases had no gene match. CDR3 protein: CATQGTGVNTGELFF. The CDR3 nucleotides are TGTGCCACCCAGGGGACAGGTGTGAACACCGGGGAGCTGTTTTTT.

V gene TRBV30 combines with J gene TRBJ2-2; D gene ambiguous. The CDR3 length is 13 residues. The germline V gene encodes CDR1 GTSNPN and CDR2 SVGIG (reference sequence). V lost 0 bases, J lost 4 bases, and 6 bases lay in between. The CDR3 sequence: CAWSVIITGELFF. The CDR3 DNA sequence: TGTGCCTGGAGTGTAATTATCACCGGGGAGCTGTTTTTT.

The chain is built from TRBV30 and TRBJ1-5; D may be TRBD1 (6 bases). The V gene lost 2 bases and the J gene lost 2 bases, with 10 bases spanning the gap. This CDR3 region has 14 residues. The germline V gene has CDR1 GTSNPN and CDR2 SVGIG (reference sequence). CDR3 amino acids: CAWSRDTGNQPQHF. CDR3 bases: TGTGCCTGGAGTCGGGACACCGGCAATCAGCCCCAGCATTTT.

V is TRBV7-9 and J is TRBJ1-3; D is undetermined. In germline, CDR1 is SEHNR, CDR2 FQNEAQ (reference sequence). The length of the CDR3 is 14 residues. V was cut by 1 base and J by 0 bases, with 4 bases left in between. The CDR3 loop is CASSLGASGNTIYF. In nucleotides, the CDR3 is TGTGCCAGCAGCTTAGGCGCCTCTGGAAACACCATATATTTT.

The CDR3 region is CASSPKSGEQYF. CDR3 nucleotides: TGTGCCAGCTCACCAAAGAGTGGAGAGCAGTACTTC. J is TRBJ2-7 and V is TRBV18; D not resolved. The germline V and J ends were trimmed by 2 bases and 7 bases, with 9 bases remaining between them. Germline V CDR1 and CDR2: KGHSH, LQKENI. The CDR3 covers 12 residues.

The chain's CDR3 is CASSLESTSGGADTQYF. CDR3 DNA sequence: TGCGCCAGCAGCTTGGAATCGACTAGCGGGGGGGCAGATACGCAGTATTTT. This chain connects TRBV5-1 to TRBJ2-3; 14 nucleotides agree with TRBD2. CDR3 length: 17 amino acids. V shed 0 bases, J shed 4 bases, and the junction held 4 bases outside the gene matches. Germline CDR1 is SGHRS and CDR2 is YFSETQ. Drawing the rest from reference TRBV5-1 and TRBJ2-3, the complete variable domain is KAGVTQTPRYLIKTRGQQVTLSCSPISGHRSVSWYQQTPGQGLQFLFEYFSETQRNKGNFPGRFSGRQFSNSRSEMNVSTLELGDSALYLCASSLESTSGGADTQYFGPGTRLTVL.

This rearrangement joins TRBV19 to TRBJ2-1, with D possibly being TRBD1 (5 bases). The germline CDR1 and CDR2 sequences are LNHDA and SQIVND (reference sequence). V was trimmed by 3 bases and J by 7 bases, leaving 10 bases between them. CDR3 size: 13 residues. In nucleotides, the CDR3 is TGTGCCAGTAGTATCGGCAGGGATAATGAGCAGTTCTTC. The encoded protein is CASSIGRDNEQFF.

This clone was observed a single time. This sequence joins TRBV9 and TRBJ2-7; 10 nucleotides line up with TRBD1. The CDR3 spans 15 residues. The V gene's germline CDR1 is SGDLS and CDR2 YYNGEE. J gave up 6 bases and V 3 bases, and 9 bases lay outside the gene matches. The CDR3 DNA sequence: TGTGCCAGCAGCGCCTCCGGGACAGGGGCCTCCGAGCAGTACTTC. This translates into CASSASGTGASEQYF.

The CDR3 reads CASSPRDRALNEQFF. The CDR3 nucleotides are TGTGCCAGCAGCCCCCGGGACAGGGCTCTCAATGAGCAGTTCTTC. V is TRBV21-1 and J is TRBJ2-1; the table's D call of TRBD1 was not tested on the DNA. TRBV21-1 is given as a pseudogene. The CDR3 has 15 residues.

The V call is TRBV5-1, the J call TRBJ1-2; TRBD1 agrees at 7 bases. The germline gives CDR1 SGHRS, CDR2 YFSETQ. The CDR3 sequence is 15 residues long. The junction had 3 bases not matched to a gene; V was cut back by 1 base and J by 0 bases. For the CDR3, the DNA is TGCGCCAGCAGCTTGTTGGGGACAGCTAACTATGGCTACACCTTC. Its protein is CASSLLGTANYGYTF.

The table lists this clone with a count of one. The V and J genes are TRBV10-3 and TRBJ2-1, with TRBD1 as a possible D gene (6 bases). This CDR3 is 14 amino acids long. Germline lookup yields CDR1 ENHRY and CDR2 SYGVKD. V was shortened by 11 bases and J by 5 bases, with 19 bases between the two germline ends. CDR3 sequence: CAARASGVDNEQFF. CDR3 DNA: TGTGCCGCTCGCGCATCAGGGGTCGACAATGAGCAGTTCTTC.

The CDR3, as DNA: TGTGCCAGCAGGCCTGGACAGGGGAACACTGAAGCTTTCTTT. Translating gives CASRPGQGNTEAFF. This chain links TRBV6-5 with TRBJ1-1; the match to TRBD1 covers 8 bases. This CDR3 has 14 residues. V shed 6 bases and J 1 base; nucleotides not matched to a gene: 4. Germline CDR1 is MNHEY and CDR2 is SVGAGI.

The chain links TRBV5-1 to TRBJ1-5; maybe TRBD1 (6 bases). CDR1 SGHRS and CDR2 YFSETQ come from the germline V gene. Trimming took off 2 bases at V and 7 bases at J, with 16 bases between the two ends. This CDR3 has 15 residues. The CDR3 is CASSLSGGPVQPQHF. The CDR3 nucleotides read TGCGCCAGCAGCTTATCCGGGGGCCCGGTCCAGCCCCAGCATTTT.

CDR3 residues: CASSLGTPSTDEQFF. CDR3 coding DNA: TGTGCCAGCAGCTTAGGTACACCAAGTACGGATGAGCAGTTCTTC. V and J are TRBV7-2 and TRBJ2-1, with D unresolved. The V gene's germline CDR1 is SGHTA and CDR2 FQGNSA. V lost 1 base and J 8 bases, leaving 15 bases between the germline ends. The CDR3 is 15 residues long.

The rearrangement links TRBV30 to TRBJ1-6; D gene ambiguous. CDR1 GTSNPN and CDR2 SVGIG come from the germline V gene (reference sequence). This CDR3 is built from 15 residues. Deletions cut 8 bases from V and 0 bases from J, with 14 bases between. In DNA, the CDR3 is TGTGCCCTCGCCCCGGTCAACTCCTATAATTCACCCCTCCACTTT. Translation gives CALAPVNSYNSPLHF.

This chain uses TRBV6-5 with TRBJ1-5, with D unresolved. The germline CDR1 and CDR2 sequences are MNHEY and SVGAGI. The CDR3 is 14 amino acids. Trimming cost V 5 bases and J 0 bases, with 8 bases left between them. The CDR3 sequence: CASSLAYSNQPQHF. DNA for the CDR3: TGTGCCAGCAGTCTTGCCTATAGCAATCAGCCCCAGCATTTT.

The CDR3 DNA reads TGTGCCAGTACCCCAGGTGCGACAGGGGGTAACTATGGCTACACCTTC. Translated: CASTPGATGGNYGYTF. The chain links TRBV19 to TRBJ1-2; 9 bases match TRBD1. Germline V gives CDR1 LNHDA, CDR2 SQIVND (reference sequence). Germline trimming cut 7 bases from V and 1 base from J; bases unmatched to any gene: 10. CDR3 size: 16 residues.

This rearrangement joins TRBV2 to TRBJ1-2; 7 bases agree with TRBD1. Looked up from germline, CDR1 is SNHLY and CDR2 is FYNNEI. CDR3 length equals 15 residues. V was pared by 2 bases and J by 8 bases, with 11 bases of the junction left unmatched. The CDR3 DNA sequence: TGTGCCAGCAGTGAAATCCCTAAAGGGGGCCAGGGCTACACCTTC. Protein product: CASSEIPKGGQGYTF.

The chain joins TRBV23-1 to TRBJ1-5; TRBD1 might be the D (6 bases). TRBV23-1 is noted as an ORF with a role that remains uncertain. This CDR3 has 15 amino acids. V gave up 10 bases and J gave up 1 base, with 17 bases separating them. CDR3 residues: CATRQGKRSNQPQHF. In DNA, the CDR3 is TGCGCCACACGTCAGGGGAAGAGGAGCAATCAGCCCCAGCATTTT.